The present entry profiles one T cell receptor (beta chain) with its context. This entry is derived from a study of blood T cell repertoires in COVID-19. Study background: Researchers got acute and convalescent COVID-19 samples from the United States, Italy and Spain. PBMCs, B-cell-depleted T cells, or T cells provided the cDNA or gDNA that made up the material.

This CDR3 is built from 15 residues. V was shortened by 4 bases and J by 1 base, with 11 bases between the two germline ends. The germline V gene has CDR1 MNHEY and CDR2 SVGEGT. In the original processing: Reference gene primer amplification gave nucleated cell count estimates. The protocol was immunoSEQ multiplex PCR, while the TCRdb copy is restricted to in-frame clones and leaves out a portion. D and trimming come from the DNA, and the V and J calls and clone size come from that table. The repertoire holds under 35,000 clones, with 85% to 90% as singletons. The receptor comes from a man between 65 and 80 years old with active COVID-19. This chain connects TRBV6-2 or TRBV6-3 to TRBJ2-1; D may be TRBD2 (5 bases). The specimen sequenced was peripheral blood. CDR3 nucleotide sequence: TGTGCCAGCAGTTGGGCGGGTGGGTCCTACAATGAGCAGTTCTTC. Translated, it gives CASSWAGGSYNEQFF.